This T cell receptor beta chain was sequenced for a study of STAT5B mutations in CD4+ large granular lymphocyte leukemia (dated by TCRdb to between 2021 and 2024). Study-wide context: Among healthy controls, the CDR3 'QG' motif was associated with a particular HLA allele. The TCRbeta repertoires of CD4+ T-cell large granular lymphocyte leukemia patients were compared with the TCRbeta repertoires of healthy blood donors. Flow cytometry on FACSCanto II or FACSVerse showed that the purified fractions were more than 95% pure among lymphocytes. The research as a whole found: Main leukemic clonotypes were private to each patient, although roughly 25% of the main leukemic clonotypes were found at low frequency in the non-leukemic repertoires of other patients. The data were not HLA-matched, and the relatively small sample size could explain the higher clonality seen in CD4+ compared with CD8+ T-LGLL. TRBV06-family usage was enriched among the top patient clones (8/27) compared with healthy controls (2/35). Greater clonality appeared to be present in CD4-sorted patient repertoires than in healthy CD4+ repertoires, and the difference was retained after the putative leukemic clones were removed.

For this clone: Its target antigen remains unknown. Per-nucleotide qualities are absent, and no much larger clonotype sits a single base away.

The immunoSEQ assay at survey resolution was used to sequence TCRbeta rearrangements from genomic DNA. Turning to the authors' computational methods: In the TCR sequencing data, the smallest productive clonotype frequency that could be detected was 2.59 x 10-5. Only productive TCRbeta rearrangements, defined as complete and in-frame sequences, were included in the analyses. The clonality of each sample was calculated as Simpson clonality in the immunoSEQ Analyzer version 3.0. Clones were grouped by frequency into very rare, small, medium, large (1-20%) or hyperexpanded (>20%) categories. Generation probabilities were estimated with OLGA 1.2.3, V-gene circos plots were generated with VDJtools, specificities were searched for in VDJdb, and CDR3 motifs were identified with GLIPH. Entries here come from immuneACCESS through TCRdb and include only in-frame sequences with V and J called. Some clones fail to appear in such tables; in the studies checked, an unresolved V gene covers under half of the shortfall, and the cause of the remainder is unknown. Clone size and the V and J calls come from that table; the DNA yielded D and trimming. For this sample the table gives tens of thousands of clones, of which 60% to 75% were detected only once. The top ten clones comprise about 1.6% of the sample.

Trimming removed 0 bases from V and 4 bases from J; the gene matches leave 4 bases unexplained. CDR1 SGHRS and CDR2 YFSETQ were looked up in the germline V gene. The CDR3, cysteine through phenylalanine, is 15 amino acids long. The read is trimmed to its CDR3 DNA, 45 bases read in frame from base 1. The healthy controls were 37 blood donors, and the buffy coats of these donors were supplied by the Finnish Red Cross blood service. All TCR-sequenced material derived from peripheral blood: patient blood samples and healthy donor buffy coats. Peripheral blood mononuclear cells were isolated by Ficoll-Hypaque gradient centrifugation. Magnetic purification was used to isolate CD4+ cells from the buffy coats of the healthy controls. Genomic DNA was extracted with the Gentra Puregene Cell and Tissue kit and quantified on a Qubit 2.0 fluorometer.

This TCR derives from a human donor in good health. The chain couples TRBV5-1 to TRBJ2-3; 8 central bases correspond to TRBD2. The sequenced sample was CD4+ T cells from blood buffy coats. Here is the DNA: TGCGCCAGCAGCTTGGTGTTAGCGGGGTCAGATACGCAGTATTTT. Its protein reads: CASSLVLAGSDTQYF.